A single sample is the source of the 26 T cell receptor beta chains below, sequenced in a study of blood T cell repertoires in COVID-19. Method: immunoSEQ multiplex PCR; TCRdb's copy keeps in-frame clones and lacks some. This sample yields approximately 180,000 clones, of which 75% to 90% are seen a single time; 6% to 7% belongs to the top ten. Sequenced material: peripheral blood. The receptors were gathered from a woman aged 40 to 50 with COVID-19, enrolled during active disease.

CDR3 residues: CASSEDRGDYNEQFF. The CDR3 DNA is TGTGCCAGCAGTGAGGATCGCGGGGACTACAATGAGCAGTTCTTC. This rearrangement joins TRBV2 to TRBJ2-1, with D perhaps TRBD2 (6 bases). This CDR3 comprises 15 residues. Per the germline V gene, CDR1 is SNHLY and CDR2 is FYNNEI. The germline V and J ends were trimmed by 3 bases and 3 bases, with 12 bases remaining between them. Complete variable domain (other parts from reference TRBV2 and TRBJ2-1): EPEVTQTPSHQVTQMGQEVILRCVPISNHLYFYWYRQILGQKVEFLVSFYNNEISEKSEIFDDQFSVERPDGSNFTLKIRSTKLEDSAMYFCASSEDRGDYNEQFFGPGTRLTVL.

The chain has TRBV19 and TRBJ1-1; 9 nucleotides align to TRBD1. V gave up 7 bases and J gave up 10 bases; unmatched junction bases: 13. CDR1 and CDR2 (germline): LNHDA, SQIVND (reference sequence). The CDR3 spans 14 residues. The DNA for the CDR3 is TGTGCCAGTAAGGGAACAGGGGGCTTAGGTACAGCTTTCTTT. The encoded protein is CASKGTGGLGTAFF.

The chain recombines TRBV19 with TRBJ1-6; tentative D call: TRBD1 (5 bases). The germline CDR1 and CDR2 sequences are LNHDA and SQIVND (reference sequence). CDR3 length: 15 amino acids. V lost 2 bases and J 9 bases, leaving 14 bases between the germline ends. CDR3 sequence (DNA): TGTGCCAGTAGTATACGGGGGACGGTTGGTTCACCCCTCCACTTT. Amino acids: CASSIRGTVGSPLHF.

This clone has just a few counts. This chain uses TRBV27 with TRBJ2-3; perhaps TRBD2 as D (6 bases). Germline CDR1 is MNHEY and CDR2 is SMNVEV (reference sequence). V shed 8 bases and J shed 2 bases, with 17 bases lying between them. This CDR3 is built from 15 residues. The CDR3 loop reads CASLHRGLTTDTQYF. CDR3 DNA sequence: TGTGCCAGCCTCCATCGGGGACTCACCACAGATACGCAGTATTTT.

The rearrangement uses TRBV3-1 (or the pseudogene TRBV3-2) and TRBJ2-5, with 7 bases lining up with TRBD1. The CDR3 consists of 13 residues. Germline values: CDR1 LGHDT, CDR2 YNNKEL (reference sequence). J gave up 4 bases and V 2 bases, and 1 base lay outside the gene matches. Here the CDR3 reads CASSQRTGETQYF. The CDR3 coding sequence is TGTGCCAGCAGCCAAAGGACAGGAGAGACCCAGTACTTC.

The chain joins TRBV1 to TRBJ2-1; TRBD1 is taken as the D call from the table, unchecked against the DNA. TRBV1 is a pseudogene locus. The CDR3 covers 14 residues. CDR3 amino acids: CTSSPGTPYNEQFF. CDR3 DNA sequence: TGCACCAGCAGCCCCGGGACACCTTACAATGAGCAGTTCTTC.

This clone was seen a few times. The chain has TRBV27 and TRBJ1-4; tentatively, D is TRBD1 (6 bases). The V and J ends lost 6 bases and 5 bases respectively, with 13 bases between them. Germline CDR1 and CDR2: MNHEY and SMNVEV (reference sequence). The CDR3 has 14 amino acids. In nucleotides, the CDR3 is TGTGCCAGCAGCTCGGGACACATAAATGAAAAACTGTTTTTT. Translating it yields CASSSGHINEKLFF.

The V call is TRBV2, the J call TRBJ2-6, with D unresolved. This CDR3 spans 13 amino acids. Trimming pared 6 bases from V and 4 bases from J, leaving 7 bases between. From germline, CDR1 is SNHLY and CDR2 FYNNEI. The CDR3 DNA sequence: TGTGCCAGCAGAGACGGGGGGGCCAACGTCCTGACTTTC. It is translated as CASRDGGANVLTF.

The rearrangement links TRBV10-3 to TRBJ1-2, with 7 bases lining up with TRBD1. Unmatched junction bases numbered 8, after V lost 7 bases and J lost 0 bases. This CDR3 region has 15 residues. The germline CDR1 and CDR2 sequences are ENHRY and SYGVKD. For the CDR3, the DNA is TGTGCCATCAAGGGCAGACAGGGAGCTAACTATGGCTACACCTTC. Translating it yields CAIKGRQGANYGYTF.

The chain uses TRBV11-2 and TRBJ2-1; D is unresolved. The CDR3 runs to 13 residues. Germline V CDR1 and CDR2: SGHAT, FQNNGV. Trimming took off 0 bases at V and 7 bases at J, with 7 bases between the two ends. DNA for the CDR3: TGTGCCAGCAGCTTAGACAGTTGGAATGAGCAGTTCTTC. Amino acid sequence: CASSLDSWNEQFF.

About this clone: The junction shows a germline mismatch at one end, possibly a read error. The CDR3 protein is CATSRGPLSTDTQYF. The DNA of the CDR3 is TGTGCCACCAGCCGAGGGCCCCTTAGCACAGATACGCAGTATTTT. The rearrangement links TRBV7-8 to TRBJ2-3, with D possibly matching TRBD2 (5 bases). This CDR3 spans 15 amino acids. CDR1 and CDR2 (germline): SGHVS, FQNEAQ. Complete variable domain (other parts from reference TRBV7-8 and TRBJ2-3): GAGVSQSPRYKVAKRGQDVALRCDPISGHVSLFWYQQALGQGPEFLTYFQNEAQLDKSGLPSDRFFAERPEGSVSTLKIQRTQQEDSAVYLCATSRGPLSTDTQYFGPGTRLTVL.

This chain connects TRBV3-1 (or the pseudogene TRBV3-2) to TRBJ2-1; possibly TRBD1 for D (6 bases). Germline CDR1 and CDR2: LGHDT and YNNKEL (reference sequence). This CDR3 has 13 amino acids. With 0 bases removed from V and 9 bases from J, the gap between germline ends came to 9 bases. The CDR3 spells CASSQDRGGEQFF. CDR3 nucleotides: TGTGCCAGCAGCCAAGACAGGGGCGGTGAGCAGTTCTTC.

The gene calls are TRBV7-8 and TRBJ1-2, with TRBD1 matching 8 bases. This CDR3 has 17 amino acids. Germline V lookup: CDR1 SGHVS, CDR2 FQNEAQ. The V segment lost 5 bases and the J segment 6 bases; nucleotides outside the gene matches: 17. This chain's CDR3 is CASSPQPQTGARNGYTF. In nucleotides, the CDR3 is TGTGCCAGCAGCCCCCAGCCCCAGACAGGGGCTAGGAATGGCTACACCTTC.

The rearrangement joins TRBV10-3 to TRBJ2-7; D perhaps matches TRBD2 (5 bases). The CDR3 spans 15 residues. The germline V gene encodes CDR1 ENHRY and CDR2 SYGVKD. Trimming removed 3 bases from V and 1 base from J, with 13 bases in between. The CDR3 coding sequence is TGTGCCATCAGTGATTGGGTAGGCGGGTCCTACGAGCAGTACTTC. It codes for CAISDWVGGSYEQYF.

The CDR3 bases are TGTGCCAGCAGCCAGGTAGTAGCGGGAGGGTACAATGAGCAGTTCTTC. Translated, it gives CASSQVVAGGYNEQFF. V is TRBV3-1 (or the pseudogene TRBV3-2) and J is TRBJ2-1, with 11 bases fitting TRBD2. In germline, CDR1 is LGHDT, CDR2 YNNKEL (reference sequence). Unmatched junction bases numbered 5, after V lost 3 bases and J lost 4 bases. This CDR3 is 16 amino acids long.

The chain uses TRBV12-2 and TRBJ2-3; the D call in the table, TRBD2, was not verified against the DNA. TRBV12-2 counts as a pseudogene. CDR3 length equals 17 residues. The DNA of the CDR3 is TGTGCAAGTCGCCAAAACTTGGAGAAGCGGTACACAGATACGCAGTATTTT. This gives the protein CASRQNLEKRYTDTQYF.

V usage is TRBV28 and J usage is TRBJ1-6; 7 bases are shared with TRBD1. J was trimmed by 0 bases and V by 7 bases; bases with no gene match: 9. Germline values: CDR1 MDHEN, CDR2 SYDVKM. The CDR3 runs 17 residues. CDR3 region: CASKGQSSSSYNSPLHF. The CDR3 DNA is TGTGCCAGCAAGGGACAGTCCTCGAGCTCCTATAATTCACCCCTCCACTTT. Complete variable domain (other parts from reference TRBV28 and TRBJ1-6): DVKVTQSSRYLVKRTGEKVFLECVQDMDHENMFWYRQDPGLGLRLIYFSYDVKMKEKGDIPEGYSVSREKKERFSLILESASTNQTSMYLCASKGQSSSSYNSPLHFGNGTRLTVT.

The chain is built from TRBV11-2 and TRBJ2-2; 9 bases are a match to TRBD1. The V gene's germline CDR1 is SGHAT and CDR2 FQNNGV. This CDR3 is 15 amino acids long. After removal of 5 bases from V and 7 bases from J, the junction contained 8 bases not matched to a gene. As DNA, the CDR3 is TGTGCCAGCAGCCGAAGGACAGGGGCAGGCGGGGAGCTGTTTTTT. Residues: CASSRRTGAGGELFF.

CDR3 amino acids: CASSPTRYQETQYF. CDR3 DNA: TGTGCCAGCAGCCCAACCAGGTACCAAGAGACCCAGTACTTC. The chain recombines TRBV7-6 with TRBJ2-5; no clear D gene. The germline CDR1 and CDR2 sequences are SGHVS and FNYEAQ. CDR3 size: 14 residues. V was clipped by 5 bases and J by 0 bases, with 10 bases between them.

The CDR3 protein is CASSQQDLQTYGYTF. For the CDR3, the DNA is TGTGCCAGCAGCCAACAGGACTTACAGACCTATGGCTACACCTTC. The V call is TRBV14, the J call TRBJ1-2; no firm D call. The V and J ends lost 2 bases and 4 bases respectively, with 14 bases between them. Germline-derived CDR1 and CDR2 are SGHDN and FVKESK. The CDR3 is 15 residues long.

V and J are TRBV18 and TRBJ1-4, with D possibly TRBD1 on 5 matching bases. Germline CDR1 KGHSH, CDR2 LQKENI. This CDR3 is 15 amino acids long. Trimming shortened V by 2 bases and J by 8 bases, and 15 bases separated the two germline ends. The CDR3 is CASSPTLGAEEKLFF. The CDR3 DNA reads TGTGCCAGCTCACCAACTTTAGGGGCAGAGGAAAAACTGTTTTTT.

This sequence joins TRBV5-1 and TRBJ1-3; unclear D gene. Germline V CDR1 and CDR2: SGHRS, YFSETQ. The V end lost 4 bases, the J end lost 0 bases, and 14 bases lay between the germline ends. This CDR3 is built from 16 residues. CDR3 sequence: CASSAGDTYSGNTIYF. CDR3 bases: TGCGCCAGCAGCGCCGGCGACACCTACTCTGGAAACACCATATATTTT.

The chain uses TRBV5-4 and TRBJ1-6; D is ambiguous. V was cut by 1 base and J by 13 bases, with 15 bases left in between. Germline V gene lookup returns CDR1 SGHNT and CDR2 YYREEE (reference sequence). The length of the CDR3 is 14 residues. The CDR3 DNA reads TGTGCCAGCAGCTTGTTCCAGGCCCGAGCCCCCCTCCACTTT. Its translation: CASSLFQARAPLHF.

The CDR3 spells CASSEAVFTGGNEQYF. The CDR3 coding sequence is TGTGCCAGCAGTGAAGCGGTTTTTACGGGTGGCAACGAGCAGTACTTC. The rearrangement uses TRBV6-1 and TRBJ2-7, with D uncertain. From germline, CDR1 is MNHNS and CDR2 SASEGT. This CDR3 contains 16 residues. V lost 0 bases, J lost 5 bases, and 17 bases lay in between.

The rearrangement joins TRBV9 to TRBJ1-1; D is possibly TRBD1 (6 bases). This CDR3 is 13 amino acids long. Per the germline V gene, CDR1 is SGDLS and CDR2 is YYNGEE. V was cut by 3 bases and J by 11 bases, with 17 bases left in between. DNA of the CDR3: TGTGCCAGCAGCGACCTCCCGGCAGGGGCGGCTTTCTTT. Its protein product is CASSDLPAGAAFF. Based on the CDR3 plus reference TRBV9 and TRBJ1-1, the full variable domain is DSGVTQTPKHLITATGQRVTLRCSPRSGDLSVYWYQQSLDQGLQFLIQYYNGEERAKGNILERFSAQQFPDLHSELNLSSLELGDSALYFCASSDLPAGAAFFGQGTRLTVV.

The CDR3 loop reads CASSVTGPTEAFF. The CDR3 coding sequence is TGTGCCAGCAGCGTGACAGGTCCCACTGAAGCTTTCTTT. The V and J genes are TRBV5-5 and TRBJ1-1; D is perhaps TRBD1 (6 bases). Trimming shortened V by 4 bases and J by 4 bases, and 11 bases separated the two germline ends. This CDR3 has 13 amino acids. The germline V gene encodes CDR1 SGHKS and CDR2 YYEKEE (reference sequence).